This T cell receptor beta chain was sequenced during a study of T cells in Graves' hyperthyroidism and ophthalmopathy. Overall study results and limits: The majority of expanded thyroid clonotypes above 0.001 also appeared in blood. Ophthalmopathy, as predicted by the model, came a median roughly 6.3 months after the prediction.

V was cut by 8 bases and J by 5 bases, with 11 bases left in between. Germline CDR1 KGHDR, CDR2 SFDVKD. This CDR3 spans 12 amino acids. Amplified TCR beta CDR3 regions came from RNA transcripts. Researchers ran a first-round RT-PCR on the TCR CDR3 using the HTBI primer set. TCRdb independently ran MiXCR on the multiplex PCR reads; one entry per CDR3 protein. Of about 590,000 distinct CDR3 sequences detected, approximately 15% appear once; the ten largest clones hold around 7.5%. With respect to this clonotype: Its antigen is not identified.

Across 18 months, stable Graves' hyperthyroidism was marked by no progression to ophthalmopathy. Thyroid ultrasound and orbital computed tomography, with clinical symptoms and serum thyroxine and TRAb, informed diagnoses. Sequencing input: blood. V gene TRBV24-1 combines with J gene TRBJ1-1; D unresolved. The receptor comes from a woman between 25 and 40 years old with Graves' hyperthyroidism. The CDR3 sequence is CATKREGTEAFF. The CDR3 coding sequence is TGTGCCACCAAACGAGAGGGTACTGAAGCTTTCTTT.